Presented here are 8 T cell receptor beta chains from one specimen sequenced in a study of vaccination and CD4 T cells after COVID-19. No antigen has been assigned to these receptors. The Oncomine TCR Beta short-read assay generated sequence data from the DNA of cultured CD4+ T cells. Via MiXCR, TCRdb re-called the PCR reads, giving one row per CDR3 protein. In the table there are some 4,000 distinct CDR3 sequences, around 19% of which are singletons. Treatment indicated: roughly ten-day PBMC culture with coronavirus spike peptide pools or control peptides (ViraFEST assay). The sequencing sample was made of CD4+ T cells from blood, cultured in vitro. All receptors derive from a human donor who had recovered from COVID-19.

This clonotype came up a few times. The rearrangement links TRBV7-8 to TRBJ1-2; unclear D gene. This CDR3 has 11 residues. Deletions cut 4 bases from V and 10 bases from J, with 10 bases between. From germline, CDR1 is SGHVS and CDR2 FQNEAQ. CDR3 sequence: CASSSTSVYTF. DNA of the CDR3: TGTGCCAGCAGCTCGACATCTGTCTACACCTTC.

This rearrangement joins TRBV7-9 to TRBJ1-1, with no clear D. Germline V gene data show CDR1 as SEHNR and CDR2 as FQNEAQ (reference sequence). Trimming left V 7 bases short and J 0 bases short, with 9 bases between. The CDR3 extends over 13 amino acids. The CDR3 DNA is TGTGCCAGCACACGAACGGTGAACACTGAAGCTTTCTTT. It encodes CASTRTVNTEAFF.

This clonotype appeared a few times. The chain employs TRBV20-1 and TRBJ2-5, with D hard to call. The CDR3 runs to 12 residues. V dropped 0 bases and J dropped 4 bases, with 6 bases sitting between them. The germline V gene encodes CDR1 DFQATT and CDR2 SNEGSKA (reference sequence). The CDR3 region has the DNA TGCAGTGCTAGAGATCATTCAGAGACCCAGTACTTC. Amino acids: CSARDHSETQYF.

This clonotype is labeled medium-sized. The genes are TRBV6-1 and TRBJ1-5; D is ambiguous. The CDR3 has 15 residues. V shed 2 bases and J shed 3 bases, with 11 bases lying between them. The V gene's germline CDR1 is MNHNS and CDR2 SASEGT. In DNA form, the CDR3 reads TGTGCCAGCAGTGAATGGGCGGTGCTCAATCAGCCCCAGCATTTT. Protein sequence: CASSEWAVLNQPQHF.

By share, this clonotype counts as medium-sized (0.01 to 0.1%). V is TRBV6-1 and J is TRBJ1-1, with 8 nucleotides matching TRBD1. The CDR3 length is 13 residues. Trimming cost V 4 bases and J 5 bases; bases outside gene matches: 3. Germline V gene data show CDR1 as MNHNS and CDR2 as SASEGT. The CDR3 reads CASSGQGATEAFF. The CDR3 nucleotides read TGTGCCAGCAGTGGGCAGGGGGCTACTGAAGCTTTCTTT.

This clonotype is large (0.1 to 1%) within its sample. The genes are TRBV5-6 and TRBJ1-1; tentatively, D is TRBD1 (5 bases). This CDR3 spans 14 amino acids. Per the germline V gene, CDR1 is SGHDT and CDR2 is YYEEEE. The germline V and J ends were trimmed by 4 bases and 5 bases, with 15 bases remaining between them. The CDR3 reads CASSMSEGETEAFF. The DNA for the CDR3 is TGTGCCAGCAGCATGTCTGAAGGGGAAACTGAAGCTTTCTTT.

This clonotype was seen a handful of times. V is TRBV2 and J is TRBJ1-2; 9 bases agree with TRBD1. Germline V gives CDR1 SNHLY, CDR2 FYNNEI. V was pared by 4 bases and J by 7 bases, with 10 bases of the junction left unmatched. The CDR3 contains 15 residues. The CDR3 loop is CASSVRGQGSGGYTF. CDR3 DNA: TGTGCCAGCAGTGTGAGGGGACAGGGTTCGGGTGGCTACACCTTC.

The CDR3 spells CATRGTVQETQYF. Written as DNA, the CDR3 is TGTGCCACCCGAGGGACAGTCCAAGAGACCCAGTACTTC. The V and J genes are TRBV15 and TRBJ2-5; 7 nucleotides line up with TRBD1. The V segment lost 8 bases and the J segment 1 base; nucleotides outside the gene matches: 4. CDR1 is LNHNV, CDR2 YYDKDF, per germline (reference sequence). The CDR3 sequence is 13 residues long.